This T cell receptor (beta chain) was captured in a study of blood T cell repertoires in COVID-19. Study-wide background: There were acute and convalescent COVID-19 samples, and they came from the United States, Italy and Spain. In each case, the material was cDNA or gDNA derived from T cells, B-cell-depleted T cells, or PBMCs.

Recruits, aged roughly 18 to 95 years, lived in 25 or so US areas. The CDR3 has 13 amino acids. V was cut by 5 bases and J by 4 bases, with 9 bases left in between. Germline V gives CDR1 SNHLY, CDR2 FYNNEI. Authors' data handling: Researchers report that nucleated cell counts were estimated from reference gene primer amplification. Profiled with immunoSEQ multiplex PCR; TCRdb holds only in-frame clones, not every one. The DNA gave D and trimming, while V, J and clone size come from that table. Here the sample spans under 250,000 clones, approximately 80% being singletons. This sequence originates from a young man with acute COVID-19. The chain joins TRBV2 to TRBJ2-1; D unclear. The specimen was PBMCs or T cells enriched from blood (not recorded which). The CDR3 bases are TGTGCCAGCAGTTCGACTGGATACAATGAGCAGTTCTTC. This sequence encodes CASSSTGYNEQFF.